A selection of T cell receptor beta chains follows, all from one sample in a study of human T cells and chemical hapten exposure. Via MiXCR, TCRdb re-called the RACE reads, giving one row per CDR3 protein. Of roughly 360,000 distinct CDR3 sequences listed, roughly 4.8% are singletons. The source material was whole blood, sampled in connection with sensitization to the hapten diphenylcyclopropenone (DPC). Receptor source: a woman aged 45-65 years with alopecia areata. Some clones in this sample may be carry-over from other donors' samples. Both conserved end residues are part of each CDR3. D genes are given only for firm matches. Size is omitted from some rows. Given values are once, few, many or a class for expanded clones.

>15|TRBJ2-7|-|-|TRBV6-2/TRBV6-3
CASSPPDREDYEQYF
TGTGCCAGCAGCCCCCCGGACAGAGAAGACTACGAGCAGTACTTC
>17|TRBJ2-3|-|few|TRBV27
CASSLTGAGPRRDTQYF
TGTGCCAGCAGTTTAACAGGCGCGGGGCCTCGCCGGGATACGCAGTATTTT
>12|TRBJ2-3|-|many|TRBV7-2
CASSFFTDTQYF
TGTGCCAGCAGCTTCTTCACAGATACGCAGTATTTT
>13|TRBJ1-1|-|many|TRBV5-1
CASSLAENTEAFF
TGCGCCAGCAGCTTGGCAGAAAACACTGAAGCTTTCTTT
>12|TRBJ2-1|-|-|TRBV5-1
CASSFEGLEQFF
TGCGCCAGCAGCTTTGAGGGCCTTGAGCAGTTCTTC
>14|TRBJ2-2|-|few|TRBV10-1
CAVQGSLNTGELFF
TGCGCCGTTCAGGGGAGTTTGAACACCGGGGAGCTGTTTTTT
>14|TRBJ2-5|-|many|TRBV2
CASSDFTSRETQYF
TGTGCCAGCAGTGATTTTACTAGCAGGGAGACCCAGTACTTC
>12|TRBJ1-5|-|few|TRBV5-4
CASSVDGQPQHF
TGTGCCAGCAGCGTGGACGGTCAGCCCCAGCATTTT
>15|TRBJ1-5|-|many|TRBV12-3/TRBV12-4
CASSPQGRSNQPQHF
TGTGCCAGCAGCCCACAGGGTAGAAGCAATCAGCCCCAGCATTTT
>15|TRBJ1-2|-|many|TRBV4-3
CASSQGSGRNYGYTF
TGCGCCAGCAGCCAAGGGTCAGGGAGGAACTATGGCTACACCTTC
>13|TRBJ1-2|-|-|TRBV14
CASSQDFSYGYTF
TGTGCCAGCAGCCAAGATTTCAGCTATGGCTACACCTTC
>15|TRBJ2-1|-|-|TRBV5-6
CASSREGGHYNEQFF
TGTGCCAGCAGCCGTGAGGGGGGGCACTACAATGAGCAGTTCTTC
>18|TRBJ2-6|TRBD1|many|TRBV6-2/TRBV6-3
CASTRTGTGLSGANVLTF
TGTGCCAGCACCCGAACCGGGACAGGGTTATCTGGGGCCAACGTCCTGACTTTC
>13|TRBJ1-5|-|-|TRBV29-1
CSVGGSSNQPQHF
TGCAGCGTTGGAGGAAGTAGCAATCAGCCCCAGCATTTT
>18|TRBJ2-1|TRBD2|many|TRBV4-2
CASSQGEGLAGGRHEQFF
TGTGCCAGCAGCCAAGGTGAGGGACTAGCGGGAGGGCGACATGAGCAGTTCTTC
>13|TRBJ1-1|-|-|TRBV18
CASSPQGSTEAFF
TGTGCCAGCTCACCACAGGGTTCCACTGAAGCTTTCTTT
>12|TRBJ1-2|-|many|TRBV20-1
CSARGPESGYTF
TGCAGTGCTAGAGGACCGGAATCTGGCTACACCTTC
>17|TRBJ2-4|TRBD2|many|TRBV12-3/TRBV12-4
CASSSGLAGGPENIQYF
TGTGCCAGCAGTTCCGGACTAGCGGGAGGCCCGGAGAACATTCAGTACTTC
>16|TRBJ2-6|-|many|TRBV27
CASSFFGAPGANVLTF
TGTGCCAGCAGTTTCTTCGGGGCCCCTGGGGCCAACGTCCTGACTTTC
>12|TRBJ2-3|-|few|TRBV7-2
CASSWAQDTQYF
TGTGCCAGCAGCTGGGCTCAGGATACGCAGTATTTT
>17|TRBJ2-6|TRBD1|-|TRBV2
CANRRSGQYTGANVLTF
TGTGCCAACCGCCGTTCGGGACAGTATACTGGGGCCAACGTCCTGACTTTC
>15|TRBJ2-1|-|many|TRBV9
CASSVDSSGYNEQFF
TGTGCCAGCAGCGTAGACTCGAGCGGCTACAATGAGCAGTTCTTC
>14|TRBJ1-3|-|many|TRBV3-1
CASSQDPRIDTIYF
TGTGCCAGCAGCCAAGATCCCAGGATCGACACCATATATTTT
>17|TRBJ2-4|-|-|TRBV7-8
CASSPRGGAIPKNIQYF
TGTGCCAGCAGCCCTAGAGGGGGGGCGATACCAAAAAACATTCAGTACTTC
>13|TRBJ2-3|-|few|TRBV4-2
CASSHLPPDTQYF
TGTGCCAGCAGCCACCTTCCCCCAGATACGCAGTATTTT
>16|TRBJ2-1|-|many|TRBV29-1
CSVEDLGTRGPNEQFF
TGCAGCGTTGAAGATCTTGGGACGAGGGGTCCCAATGAGCAGTTCTTC
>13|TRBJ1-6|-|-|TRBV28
CASQGSYNSPLHF
TGTGCCTCTCAAGGGTCCTATAATTCACCCCTCCACTTT
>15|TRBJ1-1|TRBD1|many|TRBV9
CASSVGQGAGTEAFF
TGTGCCAGCAGCGTAGGGCAGGGGGCCGGAACTGAAGCTTTCTTT
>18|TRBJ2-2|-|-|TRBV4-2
CASSPSYSRRGPTGELFF
TGTGCCAGCAGCCCATCCTATAGCCGGCGGGGACCCACCGGGGAGCTGTTTTTT
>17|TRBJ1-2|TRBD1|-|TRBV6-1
CASSDRKTRDSLYGYTF
TGTGCCAGCAGTGACAGAAAGACCCGGGACAGCTTATATGGCTACACCTTC
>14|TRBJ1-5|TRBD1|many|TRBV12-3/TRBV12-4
CASSIGQGDQPQHF
TGTGCCAGCAGTATCGGACAGGGGGATCAGCCCCAGCATTTT
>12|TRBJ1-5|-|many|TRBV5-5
CASSLGTQPQHF
TGTGCCAGCAGCTTGGGAACCCAGCCCCAGCATTTT
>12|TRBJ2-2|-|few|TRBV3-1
CASSQEAGELFF
TGTGCCAGCAGCCAAGAGGCCGGGGAGCTGTTTTTT
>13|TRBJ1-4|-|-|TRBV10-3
CAIRRDDTEKLFF
TGTGCCATCAGAAGGGACGACACTGAAAAACTGTTTTTT
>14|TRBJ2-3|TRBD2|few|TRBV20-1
CSAREGAGVGTQYF
TGCAGTGCTAGAGAAGGAGCGGGAGTGGGTACGCAGTATTTT
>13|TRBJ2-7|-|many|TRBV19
CASSPRGLRQQYF
TGTGCCAGTAGTCCCCGGGGGTTACGACAGCAGTACTTC
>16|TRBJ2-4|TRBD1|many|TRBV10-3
CAISEQGGDGKNIQYF
TGTGCCATCAGTGAACAAGGGGGCGACGGCAAAAACATTCAGTACTTC
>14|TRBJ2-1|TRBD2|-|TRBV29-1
CSVADSGAGNEQFF
TGCAGCGTTGCAGATAGCGGGGCTGGGAATGAGCAGTTCTTC
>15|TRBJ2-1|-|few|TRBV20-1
CSASGGRLGNNEQFF
TGCAGTGCTAGTGGGGGAAGACTGGGCAACAATGAGCAGTTCTTC
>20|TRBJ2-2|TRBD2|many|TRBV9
CASSVGLRTSGRRQAGELFF
TGTGCCAGCAGCGTAGGGTTGAGGACTAGCGGGAGGAGGCAGGCCGGGGAGCTGTTTTTT
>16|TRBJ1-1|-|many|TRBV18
CASSPRTGFRATEAFF
TGTGCCAGCTCACCACGTACAGGGTTTCGGGCGACTGAAGCTTTCTTT
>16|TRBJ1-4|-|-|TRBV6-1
CASSEGIWGPSEKLFF
TGTGCCAGCAGTGAAGGAATTTGGGGGCCGAGTGAAAAACTGTTTTTT
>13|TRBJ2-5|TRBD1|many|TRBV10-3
CAIRMGQEETQYF
TGTGCCATCAGGATGGGACAGGAAGAGACCCAGTACTTC
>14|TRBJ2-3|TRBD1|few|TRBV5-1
CASRTGASTDTQYF
TGCGCCAGCCGGACAGGGGCTAGCACAGATACGCAGTATTTT
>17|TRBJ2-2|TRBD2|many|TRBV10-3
CAISDLGLAGPGGELFF
TGTGCCATCAGTGATCTCGGACTAGCGGGCCCAGGCGGGGAGCTGTTTTTT
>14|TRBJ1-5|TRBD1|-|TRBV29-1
CSVETGELNQPQHF
TGCAGCGTTGAAACAGGGGAGCTCAATCAGCCCCAGCATTTT
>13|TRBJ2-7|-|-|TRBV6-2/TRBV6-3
CASSRTDTYEQYF
TGTGCCAGCAGTCGGACGGATACCTACGAGCAGTACTTC
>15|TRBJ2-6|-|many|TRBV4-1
CASSQEGAGANVLTF
TGCGCCAGCAGCCAAGAAGGGGCTGGGGCCAACGTCCTGACTTTC
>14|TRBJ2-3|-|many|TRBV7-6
CASSSSGPTDTQYF
TGTGCCAGCAGCTCATCCGGGCCCACAGATACGCAGTATTTT
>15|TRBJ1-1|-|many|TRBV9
CASSRLGGEGTEAFF
TGTGCCAGCAGCCGCCTAGGAGGGGAGGGGACTGAAGCTTTCTTT
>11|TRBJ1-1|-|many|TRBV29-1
CSVGWGTEAFF
TGCAGCGTGGGATGGGGGACTGAAGCTTTCTTT
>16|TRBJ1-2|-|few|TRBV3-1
CASSQDYRAFNYGYTF
TGTGCCAGCAGCCAAGATTACAGGGCCTTTAACTATGGCTACACCTTC
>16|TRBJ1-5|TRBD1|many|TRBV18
CASSPLGQGGNQPQHF
TGTGCCAGCTCACCACTCGGACAGGGCGGAAATCAGCCCCAGCATTTT
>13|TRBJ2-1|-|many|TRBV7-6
CASSLGVINEQFF
TGTGCCAGCAGTCTAGGAGTAATTAATGAGCAGTTCTTC
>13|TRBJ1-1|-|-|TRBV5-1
CASSLEGTDEAFF
TGCGCCAGCAGCTTGGAGGGGACTGACGAAGCTTTCTTT
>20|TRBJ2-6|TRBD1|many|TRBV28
CASSLHRGVAEHSGANVLTF
TGTGCCAGCAGTTTACACAGGGGGGTAGCGGAACACTCTGGGGCCAACGTCCTGACTTTC
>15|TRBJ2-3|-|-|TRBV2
CASSVGGAIPDTQYF
TGTGCCAGCAGTGTTGGGGGGGCCATCCCAGATACGCAGTATTTT
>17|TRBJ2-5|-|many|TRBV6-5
CASSYSVGGWGEETQYF
TGTGCCAGCAGTTACTCCGTTGGAGGGTGGGGGGAAGAGACCCAGTACTTC
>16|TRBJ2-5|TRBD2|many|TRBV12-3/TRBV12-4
CASSLTSGSGLETQYF
TGTGCCAGCAGTTTAACTAGCGGGAGTGGACTAGAGACCCAGTACTTC